This T cell receptor (beta chain) is from a study of chemoradiotherapy in HPV16-positive cancers (dated by TCRdb to between 2021 and 2024). Some background on the complete study: Candidate HPV-specific T-cell clones and common TCR motifs were defined by functional T-cell assays performed on cells from a couple of HPV16-positive patients. The study asked whether T-cell immunity against the HPV oncoproteins E6 and E7 changes during chemoradiotherapy and whether it affects survival. The candidate HPV-specific TCRs and motifs were then tracked in TCR repertoires from 86 patients with HPV-related cancers. What the study reported, not specific to this receptor: Expansion of candidate HPV-specific clones and E7-related TCR motifs was observed in the tumor microenvironment during treatment, whereas no such expansion was observed for non-HPV-specific T cells. In HPV16-positive patients, expansion of HPV-responsive T cells during chemoradiotherapy was found to be associated with improved recurrence-free survival. The survival association was reported for HPV16-positive patients, and the functional definition of HPV-specific T cells was derived from only a couple of HPV16-positive patients.

Reading from cysteine to phenylalanine, the CDR3 counts 17 amino acids. Only the CDR3 DNA stays, 51 bases, in frame from base 1. For CDR1 and CDR2, the germline V gene lists SGHRS and YFSETQ. The germline V end is reduced by 0 bases and the J end by 2 bases; junction bases left unmatched: 6. The library relied on the immunoSEQ multiplex PCR assay. TCRdb took over this immuneACCESS table, retaining in-frame rearrangements with V and J assigned. Such tables are incomplete; in checked studies, under half of the missing clones stem from an unresolved V gene, and the remainder is unexplained. A total of approximately 58,000 clones appear in this sample, under 95% of them only once. Less than 3.5% of the sample rests with the top ten. A remark on this clone: Its antigen remains undetermined. Base quality data are lacking; no much larger clone is found one base away.

Repertoires were sampled repeatedly over the course of chemoradiotherapy so that clonal expansion in the tumor microenvironment could be followed. The chain is made from TRBV5-1 and TRBJ1-2, with TRBD1 matching 11 junction bases. The origin of this receptor is a human donor with HPV-associated anogenital cancer. The sequences come from blood, collected from a patient who underwent chemoradiotherapy. The CDR3 amino acid sequence is: CASSLGTGGLSNYGYTF. The DNA reads TGCGCCAGCAGCTTGGGGACAGGGGGCCTCTCGAACTATGGCTACACCTTC.